This T cell receptor (beta chain) was obtained from a study of blood T cell repertoires in COVID-19 (dated by TCRdb to about 2020). Context from the whole study: The collaborator samples originated in the United States, Italy and Spain and spanned the acute and convalescent phases of COVID-19. The material from the prospective study consisted of cDNA or gDNA derived from T cells, B-cell-depleted T cells, or PBMCs. Subjects who had been exposed to COVID-19, were actively infected with it, or had recovered from it provided the deeply sampled blood TCRbeta repertoires that made up the dataset. A freely available public database, intended as a resource for researchers studying the immune response to SARS-CoV-2, is where the repertoires were released. The samples were drawn from two sources: the first 160 participants of the ongoing ImmuneRACE study, and fewer than 1,500 subjects contributed by 6 global collaborators. Nearly every sample came with metadata listing a de-identified subject ID, COVID-19 status, age in years and sex. Where HLA class I and class II types were available, the types were taken from metadata supplied by the sample provider, not from assay-based typing.

Comment on this clone: What this receptor recognizes is not known. Qualities for individual bases were not recorded, and no much larger clone is one base off. Other DNA sequences in this specimen translate into the identical CDR3.

Enrolling through a virtual design, the prospective study's participants ranged in age from roughly 18 to 90 years and lived across more than 20 United States geographic areas. Cohort assignment in the prospective study relied on participant-reported clinical history from a screening survey and a study questionnaire. In the prospective study, mobile phlebotomists collected whole blood, serum and a nasopharyngeal or oropharyngeal swab from each participant. Participants in the prospective study had the option to provide additional blood draws and questionnaires over a roughly 2-month period. Prospective study blood samples were shipped either frozen or at room temperature before DNA extraction. As encoded in the germline V gene, CDR1 is SGHRS while CDR2 is YFSETQ. Including cysteine and phenylalanine, the CDR3 has 13 amino acids. Solely the CDR3 DNA is kept, with 39 bases framed from the first base. Trimming accounts for 4 bases at V and 3 bases at J, while the number of junction bases matched to no gene is 0.

Beyond this particular receptor, the publication reports: The amount of clinical and demographic metadata varied by source and participant and was provided uncurated.

TCRbeta CDR3 regions were amplified from genomic DNA using the immunoSEQ Assay, a bias-controlled multiplex PCR. Turning to the authors' computational methods: Nucleated cell counts per sample were estimated from amplification of reference gene primers within the assay. To quantify the absolute abundance of each unique TCRbeta CDR3 rearrangement, sequence reads were collapsed and filtered. Productive Simpson clonality was computed per sample as the square root of Simpson's diversity index over productive rearrangements. This immuneACCESS table, as held by TCRdb, lists in-frame sequences with V and J called but not all clones. Of the missing ones, under half trace to an unresolved V gene in checked studies; the others have no known cause. V and J calls plus clone size are reproduced from that table; the DNA served to infer D and trimming. This sample holds fewer than 450,000 clones; 70% to 90% were observed only once. The top ten clones comprise over 2% of the sample.

This sequence uses TRBV5-1 and TRBJ2-3; 9 of the junction bases match TRBD1. This receptor was taken from a woman aged 40 to 50 with acute COVID-19. The specimen was PBMCs or T cells enriched from blood (not recorded which). Read as DNA, the sequence is TGCGCCAGCAGCGGACAGGGGACAGATACGCAGTATTTT. The resulting protein is CASSGQGTDTQYF.